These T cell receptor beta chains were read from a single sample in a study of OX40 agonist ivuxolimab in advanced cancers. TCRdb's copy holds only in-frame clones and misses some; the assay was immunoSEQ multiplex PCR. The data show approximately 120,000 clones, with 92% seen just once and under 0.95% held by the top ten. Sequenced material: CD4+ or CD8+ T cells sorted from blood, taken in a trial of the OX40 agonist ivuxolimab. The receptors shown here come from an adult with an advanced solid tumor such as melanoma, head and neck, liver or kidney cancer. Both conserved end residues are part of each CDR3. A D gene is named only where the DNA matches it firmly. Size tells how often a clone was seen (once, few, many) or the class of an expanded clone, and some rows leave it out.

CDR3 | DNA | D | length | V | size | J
CASSQESGSDPFF | TGCGCCAGCAGCCAAGAAAGCGGGAGCGATCCGTTCTTC | TRBD2 | 13 | TRBV4-3 | . | TRBJ2-1
CASRLVGLAGEETQYF | TGTGCAAGTCGCTTAGTCGGACTAGCGGGAGAGGAGACCCAGTACTTC | . | 16 | TRBV12-2 | . | TRBJ2-5
CSARQGAENTEAFF | TGCAGCGCCCGACAGGGGGCGGAAAACACTGAAGCTTTCTTT | TRBD1 | 14 | TRBV29-1 | . | TRBJ1-1
CASSFSRDGPYEQYF | TGCGCCAGCAGCTTCTCCCGGGACGGACCTTACGAGCAGTACTTC | . | 15 | TRBV5-1 | . | TRBJ2-7
CASSIDGGSNQPQHF | TGTGCCAGTAGTATAGACGGCGGGAGCAATCAGCCCCAGCATTTT | . | 15 | TRBV19 | . | TRBJ1-5
CASSLRRSSGGGYTF | TGTGCCAGCAGCTTACGTAGGTCCTCTGGAGGCGGCTACACCTTC | . | 15 | TRBV7-2 | . | TRBJ1-2
CASSSLAGQWRTDTQYF | TGTGCCAGCAGTTCCCTAGCGGGGCAGTGGCGCACAGATACGCAGTATTTT | TRBD2 | 17 | TRBV27 | . | TRBJ2-3
CASSLQGAGHTEAFF | TGTGCCAGCAGCCTTCAAGGTGCGGGGCACACTGAAGCTTTCTTT | . | 15 | TRBV11-2 | once | TRBJ1-1
CASSNMWGNGQPQHF | TGTGCCAGTAGTAACATGTGGGGGAACGGTCAGCCCCAGCATTTT | . | 15 | TRBV19 | few | TRBJ1-5
CASRSDRGGTEAFF | TGTGCCAGCAGGTCTGACAGGGGGGGAACTGAAGCTTTCTTT | TRBD1 | 14 | TRBV11-1 | . | TRBJ1-1
CASSFGLPTGEQYF | TGTGCCAGCAGCTTTGGGTTACCAACGGGGGAGCAGTACTTC | . | 14 | TRBV7-9 | once | TRBJ2-7
CASNKDYEQYF | TGTGCCAGCAACAAGGACTACGAGCAGTACTTC | . | 11 | TRBV5-4 | . | TRBJ2-7
CASRVRTGLYNEQFF | TGTGCCAGCAGGGTCCGGACAGGGCTATACAATGAGCAGTTCTTC | TRBD1 | 15 | TRBV28 | . | TRBJ2-1
CASSYKTGGQPQHF | TGTGCCAGCAGTTACAAGACAGGAGGTCAGCCCCAGCATTTT | . | 14 | TRBV6-5 | . | TRBJ1-5
CASSPVGYSYEQYF | TGTGCCAGCTCACCAGTCGGTTACTCCTACGAGCAGTACTTC | . | 14 | TRBV18 | . | TRBJ2-7
CASSITEQETQYF | TGCGCCAGCAGCATCACGGAGCAAGAGACCCAGTACTTC | . | 13 | TRBV5-1 | once | TRBJ2-5
CASSSPDRWEQYF | TGTGCCAGTAGCTCCCCGGACAGATGGGAGCAGTACTTC | . | 13 | TRBV19 | . | TRBJ2-5
CASSLTGPEQYF | TGTGCCAGCAGCTTAACGGGGCCCGAGCAGTACTTC | . | 12 | TRBV11-2 | . | TRBJ2-7
CASSVDPGGGYEQYF | TGTGCCAGCAGCGTAGACCCCGGGGGAGGGTACGAGCAGTACTTC | TRBD2 | 15 | TRBV9 | . | TRBJ2-7
CASSKMGQVYGYTF | TGTGCCAGCAGCAAGATGGGACAGGTCTATGGCTACACCTTC | TRBD1 | 14 | TRBV28 | . | TRBJ1-2
CATSRDLVLGYTF | TGTGCCACCAGCAGAGATTTAGTACTCGGCTACACCTTC | . | 13 | TRBV15 | . | TRBJ1-2
CASSLTTNTEAFF | TGTGCCAGCAGCCTCACAACGAACACTGAAGCTTTCTTT | . | 13 | TRBV9 | few | TRBJ1-1
CASSFQGDQYEQYF | TGTGCCAGCAGCTTTCAGGGGGACCAATACGAGCAGTACTTC | TRBD1 | 14 | TRBV6-5 | . | TRBJ2-7
CSVGEVSYEQYF | TGCAGCGTTGGGGAGGTCTCCTACGAGCAGTACTTC | . | 12 | TRBV29-1 | . | TRBJ2-7
CASSSPGTGKYGYTF | TGTGCCAGCAGTTCCCCCGGGACAGGGAAATATGGCTACACCTTC | TRBD1 | 15 | TRBV27 | . | TRBJ1-2
CASRLSVNTEAFF | TGTGCCAGCAGGTTGAGTGTGAACACTGAAGCTTTCTTT | . | 13 | TRBV6-6 | once | TRBJ1-1
CAWSVGDGTEAFF | TGTGCCTGGAGTGTAGGTGACGGCACTGAAGCTTTCTTT | . | 13 | TRBV30 | once | TRBJ1-1
CASSPQTRTGTLNEQFF | TGTGCCAGTAGTCCTCAGACCAGGACAGGGACTTTGAATGAGCAGTTCTTC | TRBD1 | 17 | TRBV19 | . | TRBJ2-1
CASSESLQGASLGGYTF | TGTGCCAGCAGTGAAAGTCTGCAGGGGGCAAGCCTTGGGGGCTACACCTTC | TRBD1 | 17 | TRBV2 | once | TRBJ1-2
CASSLGTGTSTGELFF | TGTGCTAGCAGCTTAGGAACCGGGACATCAACCGGGGAGCTGTTTTTT | . | 16 | TRBV7-7 | . | TRBJ2-2
CASSIVVQGIEKLFF | TGTGCCAGTAGTATAGTGGTACAGGGGATTGAAAAACTGTTTTTT | TRBD1 | 15 | TRBV19 | . | TRBJ1-4
CASSSIGASNYGYTF | TGTGCCAGCAGTTCCATCGGTGCCTCTAACTATGGCTACACCTTC | . | 15 | TRBV6-5 | . | TRBJ1-2
CASSLGARQPQHF | TGTGCCAGCAGCTTGGGGGCTCGACAGCCCCAGCATTTT | . | 13 | TRBV11-2 | . | TRBJ1-5
CASSSGGELFF | TGTGCCAGCAGCTCCGGTGGGGAGCTGTTTTTT | . | 11 | TRBV7-3 | . | TRBJ2-2
CASSEVGAPRNTEAFF | TGTGCCAGCAGTGAAGTGGGGGCGCCTAGAAACACTGAAGCTTTCTTT | . | 16 | TRBV2 | . | TRBJ1-1
CASSLSWTGRPYGYTF | TGTGCCAGCAGTTTATCATGGACAGGGCGTCCATATGGCTACACCTTC | TRBD1 | 16 | TRBV27 | . | TRBJ1-2
CASSQAITANTEAFF | TGCGCCAGCAGCCAAGCGATCACAGCGAACACTGAAGCTTTCTTT | . | 15 | TRBV4-3 | . | TRBJ1-1
CASSLVGWTGQNSGNTIYF | TGTGCCAGCAGCTTAGTAGGGTGGACAGGACAAAACTCTGGAAACACCATATATTTT | TRBD1 | 19 | TRBV7-2 | once | TRBJ1-3
CASSEDRGFDGYTF | TGCGCCAGCAGCGAAGACAGGGGTTTTGATGGCTACACCTTC | TRBD1 | 14 | TRBV10-1 | . | TRBJ1-2
CASSSPSGTDTEAFF | TGTGCCAGCAGCTCCCCGTCCGGGACGGACACTGAAGCTTTCTTT | . | 15 | TRBV28 | . | TRBJ1-1
CASSQRQSLSPNEQFF | TGTGCCAGCAGCCAACGACAGTCTCTCTCGCCCAATGAGCAGTTCTTC | . | 16 | TRBV5-4 | . | TRBJ2-1
CASSSPAGEGTGELFF | TGTGCCAGCAGTTCCCCAGCGGGAGAAGGAACCGGGGAGCTGTTTTTT | TRBD2 | 16 | TRBV28 | once | TRBJ2-2
CASSRAGTGGDEQYF | TGTGCCAGCAGTAGGGCCGGGACAGGGGGCGACGAGCAGTACTTC | TRBD1 | 15 | TRBV25-1 | . | TRBJ2-7
CASSYGLPTYEQYF | TGTGCCAGCAGTTACGGGCTACCAACCTACGAGCAGTACTTC | . | 14 | TRBV6-5 | . | TRBJ2-7